This T cell receptor (beta chain) was obtained from a study of blood T cells in healthy people across ages. Study-level background: T cells yielded about one barcoded beta molecule per two cells through template switching. General study findings and limits: The study found more naive CD4+ cells and higher diversity in long-lived than aged donors.

The authors ran a second PCR of roughly 6 to 11 cycles using a sample-barcoded 5' primer and a J-beta primer mix. One entry per CDR3 protein, called by TCRdb with MiXCR from the 5' RACE reads. The sample shows hundreds of thousands of distinct CDR3 sequences, 45% to 70% of them seen only once. In regard to this clonotype: Its antigen remains unidentified. A junction boundary mismatches the germline segment, possibly from a read error.

This CDR3 contains 13 residues. The germline V gene has CDR1 SEHNR and CDR2 FQNEAQ (reference sequence). The chain links TRBV7-9 to TRBJ2-7, with D unclear. Sequenced: blood. The sequence was collected from a man in his forties or fifties in good health. This CDR3 reads CASGLDPFIEQYF. In DNA form, the CDR3 reads TGTGCCAGCGGCTTGGACCCCTTTATCGAGCAGTACTTC. The variable domain in full, completed from reference TRBV7-9 and TRBJ2-7, reads DTGVSQNPRHKITKRGQNVTFRCDPISEHNRLYWYRQTLGQGPEFLTYFQNEAQLEKSRLLSDRFSAERPKGSFSTLEIQRTEQGDSAMYLCASGLDPFIEQYFGPGTRLTVT.